This TCR beta chain was captured by sequencing in a study of identical twins. Findings and limits, study-wide: Among beta out-of-frame sequences, excess sharing between twins appeared weaker. With abundant cord blood beta clonotypes, insertions were fewer; memory repertoires showed no such pattern. Out-of-frame alpha sequences that twins shared showed excess low generation probability.

For this clonotype: The antigen remains undetermined.

From the 5' RACE reads, TCRdb called clonotypes with MiXCR, one entry per CDR3 protein. In the table there are approximately 1.8 million distinct CDR3 sequences, around 29% of which are singletons. After removal of 6 bases from V and 2 bases from J, the junction contained 18 bases not matched to a gene. The CDR3 consists of 18 residues. Germline values: CDR1 MNHNS, CDR2 SASEGT. The origin of this receptor is a newborn girl in good health. Sequencing was performed on cord blood. The chain uses TRBV6-1 and TRBJ1-2; 7 nucleotides match TRBD1. DNA for the CDR3: TGTGCCAGCAGCACTAGGACCGCACCGCGGGACAGCAACTATGGCTACACCTTC. It is translated as CASSTRTAPRDSNYGYTF.